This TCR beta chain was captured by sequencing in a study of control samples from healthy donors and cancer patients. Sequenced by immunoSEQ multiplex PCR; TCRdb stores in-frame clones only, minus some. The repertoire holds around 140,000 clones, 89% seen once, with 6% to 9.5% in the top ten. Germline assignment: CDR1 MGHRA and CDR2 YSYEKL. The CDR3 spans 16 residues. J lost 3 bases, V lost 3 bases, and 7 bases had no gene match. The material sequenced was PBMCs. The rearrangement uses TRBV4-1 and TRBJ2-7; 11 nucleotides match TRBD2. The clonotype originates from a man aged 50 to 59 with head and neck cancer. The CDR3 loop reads CASSQTGTSGFYEQYF. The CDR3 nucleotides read TGCGCCAGCAGCCAGACAGGGACTAGCGGATTCTACGAGCAGTACTTC.